One sample yielded the 6 T cell receptor beta chains listed below, sequenced in a study of T-cell reconstitution after alpha-beta-depleted transplantation in children. Unique molecular identifiers were used in preparing the TCRbeta library. MiXCR was run by TCRdb on the PCR reads, yielding one entry per CDR3 protein. The table shows about 130,000 distinct CDR3 sequences, with 8.5% to 10% occurring only once. The sequenced sample was PBMCs, mostly from graft donor cells, obtained 180 days after TCRalphabeta/CD19-depleted stem cell transplant. The source is a girl less than two years old who had a stem cell transplant for combined immunodeficiency, so the T cells may come from the graft donor.

The rearrangement joins TRBV28 to TRBJ2-7; TRBD1 matches 8 bases. Germline loops: CDR1 MDHEN, CDR2 SYDVKM. Germline trimming cut 6 bases from V and 1 base from J; bases unmatched to any gene: 5. The CDR3 totals 14 residues. The CDR3 DNA reads as TGTGCCAGCAGAAGACAGGGGAGGTCCTACGAGCAGTACTTC. Amino acids: CASRRQGRSYEQYF.

The J gene is TRBJ2-5, the V gene TRBV5-1; D unresolved. The germline V and J ends were trimmed by 2 bases and 2 bases, with 4 bases remaining between them. Germline assignment: CDR1 SGHRS and CDR2 YFSETQ. This CDR3 has 12 residues. The CDR3, as DNA: TGCGCCAGCAGCTTACATCAAGAGACCCAGTACTTC. Translation gives CASSLHQETQYF.

This clonotype was seen at least ten times. The DNA of the CDR3 is TGTGCCAGCAGTTTTCTGCACTCCACAGATACGCAGTATTTT. Amino acid sequence: CASSFLHSTDTQYF. The chain carries TRBV12-3 or TRBV12-4 and TRBJ2-3; D is undetermined. The CDR3 loop spans 14 amino acids. V was trimmed by 3 bases and J by 2 bases, leaving 9 bases between them.

V gene TRBV25-1 combines with J gene TRBJ2-7; TRBD2 might be the D (7 bases). The CDR3 spans 13 residues. Germline assignment: CDR1 MGHDK and CDR2 SYGVNS. Trimming left V 3 bases short and J 2 bases short, with 8 bases between. Here the CDR3 DNA reads TGTGCCAGCAGTGAGCGGGGGCCCTACGAGCAGTACTTC. Amino acids: CASSERGPYEQYF.

The chain has TRBV3-1 and TRBJ2-3, with D unresolved. Trimming removed 8 bases from V and 2 bases from J, with 14 bases in between. There are 14 residues in the CDR3. Germline values: CDR1 LGHDT, CDR2 YNNKEL (reference sequence). The CDR3 protein is CASSHTLNTDTQYF. CDR3 nucleotides: TGTGCCAGCTCCCATACCTTGAACACAGATACGCAGTATTTT.

V and J are TRBV20-1 and TRBJ2-7, with 8 bases matching TRBD2. Germline V CDR1 and CDR2: DFQATT, SNEGSKA (reference sequence). V was pared by 3 bases and J by 0 bases, with 1 base of the junction left unmatched. The length of the CDR3 is 13 residues. CDR3 nucleotide sequence: TGCAGTGCTAGCGGGGGGGGCTCCTACGAGCAGTACTTC. Its protein is CSASGGGSYEQYF.